One and the same sample provided the 2 T cell receptor beta chains below, sequenced in a study of control samples from healthy donors and cancer patients. The repertoire was sequenced with immunoSEQ multiplex PCR; TCRdb's copy has only in-frame clones and lacks some. The table lists roughly 130,000 clones, about 88% of them singletons. Sequencing was carried out using blood. The receptor source for this set is a woman younger than 45 in good health.

CDR3: CATVPPPDTQYF. As DNA, the CDR3 is TGTGCCACTGTCCCGCCCCCAGATACGCAGTATTTT. This chain uses TRBV2 with TRBJ2-3, with no clear D. Between the trimmed V and J ends, which lost 10 bases and 4 bases, there was a span of 12 bases. CDR1 is SNHLY, CDR2 FYNNEI, per germline. This CDR3 contains 12 residues.

A single count supports this clone. The genes are TRBV5-6 and TRBJ2-3; 9 nucleotides align to TRBD2. This CDR3 contains 16 residues. Losses at the gene ends were 0 bases for V and 0 bases for J; bases not matched to a gene: 2. Germline values: CDR1 SGHDT, CDR2 YYEEEE. Written as DNA, the CDR3 is TGTGCCAGCAGCTTGGGGCTAGCGGGGAGCACAGATACGCAGTATTTT. Encoded protein: CASSLGLAGSTDTQYF.